The 2 T cell receptor beta chains presented below share a single source sample, sequenced in a study of blood T cells in healthy people across ages (dated by TCRdb to the mid-2010s). Receptor libraries were prepared by 5' RACE. The listed sequencing device is Illumina HiSeq 2500. A second roughly 6 to 11 cycle PCR used a sample-barcoded 5' primer and a J-beta primer mix. TCRdb reprocessed the public reads (quality trimming at Q25 with fastp, clone calling with MiXCR) and kept in-frame beta chains. Records with the same CDR3 protein are collapsed into one entry carrying the most frequent genes and DNA. The sample yields some 1.7 million distinct CDR3 sequences; 28% were counted once. The leading ten clones occupy less than 9.5% of the sample. Sequences were obtained from blood. The receptor set was obtained from a woman in her thirties in good health.

In the case of this clonotype: A much larger clone differs from this one at a single base, so this may be a read error. The V gene is TRBV7-9, the J gene TRBJ2-1, with TRBD1 matching over 8 bases. The CDR3 length is 13 residues. Germline CDR1 SEHNR, CDR2 FQNEAQ (reference sequence). The CDR3 sequence: CVSSATGGNEQFF. Written as DNA, the CDR3 is TGTGTCAGCAGCGCCACAGGGGGCAATGAGCAGTTCTTC.

V is TRBV12-3 or TRBV12-4 and J is TRBJ2-7; 12 positions agree with TRBD1. V trimming: 4 bases; J trimming: 3 bases; junction bases outside the gene matches: 4. The CDR3 contains 15 residues. CDR3 sequence (DNA): TGTGCCAGCAGTTCCGGGACAGGGGGCGTCTACGAGCAGTACTTC. It codes for CASSSGTGGVYEQYF.